This TCR beta chain was retrieved from a study of blood T cells in healthy people across ages. The CDR3 runs to 11 residues. With 8 bases removed from V and 6 bases from J, the gap between germline ends came to 7 bases. CDR1 is MNHNY and CDR2 is SVGAGI in the germline V gene (reference sequence). Then a second PCR, running roughly 6 to 11 cycles, was carried out with a sample-barcoded 5' primer and a J-beta primer mix. Via MiXCR, TCRdb re-called the 5' RACE reads, giving one row per CDR3 protein. The table has 660,000 or so distinct CDR3 sequences, 58% seen once. This clonotype was found a few times. This TCR came from a man between 60 and 75 years old in good health. Sequenced material: blood. This sequence joins TRBV6-6 and TRBJ2-2; D gene unclear. CDR3 loop: CASGVSGELFF. For the CDR3, the DNA is TGTGCCAGCGGGGTCTCCGGGGAGCTGTTTTTT.